The 28 T cell receptor beta chains below all came from one sample that was sequenced in a study of T cell clonality in common variable immunodeficiency (dated by TCRdb to between 2015 and 2017). Study-level results and caveats: Fewer deletions and N-nucleotide insertions were reportedly observed in CVID TCRbeta sequences, and highly modified clones with 13 or more V deletions were reportedly absent from CVID TCRbeta sequences.

Library preparation was by the immunoSEQ multiplex PCR assay. TCRdb limited this immuneACCESS table to in-frame rearrangements with V and J called. A share of clones is missing; checked studies link under half to unresolved V genes, and the rest is unexplained. The data for this sample show around 19,000 clones, each detected more than once. The ten largest clones represent roughly 7% of the sample. The antigens for these receptors are not known. The specimen was peripheral blood mononuclear cells. These receptors came from a human donor with common variable immunodeficiency.

There are a few counts of this clone. The missing CDR3 end, 3 residues past where the read stops, is filled in from the germline J gene. The chain is built from TRBV5-1 and TRBJ2-2, with D possibly matching TRBD2 (5 bases). This CDR3 has 16 amino acids. The germline V gene has CDR1 SGHRS and CDR2 YFSETQ. Trimming took 1 base from V and 5 from J, leaving 15 bases between them. The CDR3 here is CASSLFFEGVTGELFF. The sequenced part of the CDR3 DNA is TGCGCCAGCAGCTTGTTCTTTGAGGGCGTAACCGGGGAG.

There are many counts of this clone. The read terminates 3 residues ahead of where the CDR3 ends, so the germline J gene completes it. The chain recombines TRBV5-1 with TRBJ2-5, with 8 bases matching TRBD2. There are 15 residues in the CDR3. The V gene's germline CDR1 is SGHRS and CDR2 YFSETQ. This CDR3 is CASSADGLAGPTQYF. The part of the CDR3 DNA that was read is TGCGCCAGCAGCGCCGACGGGCTAGCGGGCCCTACC.

In its sample, this clone was seen a few times. Here the CDR3 reads CASSDTRLSMNTEAFF. The covered CDR3 bases are TGTGCCAGCAGTGATACCAGGTTATCAATGAACACTGAA. The J gene is TRBJ1-1, the V gene TRBV6-1; D not resolved. The read terminates 3 residues before the CDR3 end, so the remaining end is supplied by the germline J gene. This CDR3 has 16 residues. Trimming took 3 bases from V and 0 from J, leaving 14 bases between them. Germline V gives CDR1 MNHNS, CDR2 SASEGT.

This clone was observed many times. The read falls 3 residues short of the CDR3 end, and the missing part is taken from the germline J gene. The V call is TRBV5-1, the J call TRBJ2-3; possibly TRBD2 for D (6 bases). CDR1 and CDR2 from the germline V gene are SGHRS and YFSETQ. Trimming removed 7 bases at V and 5 bases at J, with 17 bases between. The CDR3 is made up of 14 amino acids. Partial CDR3 DNA: TGCGCCAGCTATGCGGGACTGGAGGTAGATACG. As protein: CASYAGLEVDT. The whole CDR3 protein reads CASYAGLEVDTQYF.

A remark on this clone: The read terminates 3 residues before the CDR3 end, so the remaining end is supplied by the germline J gene. This sequence joins TRBV7-8 and TRBJ2-3; 9 bases fit TRBD2. The V gene's germline CDR1 is SGHVS and CDR2 FQNEAQ. This CDR3 comprises 15 residues. Trimming at V came to 0 bases and at J to 4 bases, leaving 2 bases not matched to a gene. This CDR3 reads CASSLARLAADTQYF. CDR3 DNA, as far as it was read: TGTGCCAGCAGCTTAGCACGACTAGCGGCAGATACG.

In its sample, this clone was seen a few times. The read falls 3 residues short of the CDR3 end, and the missing part is taken from the germline J gene. The rearrangement joins TRBV7-8 to TRBJ1-2; unclear D gene. Deletions cut 1 base from V and 4 bases from J, with 16 bases between. Per the germline V gene, CDR1 is SGHVS and CDR2 is FQNEAQ. This CDR3 is 16 amino acids long. This CDR3 is CASSLGTPRVFYGYTF. The DNA read from the CDR3 is TGTGCCAGCAGCTTAGGAACCCCCCGGGTCTTCTATGGC.

This clone occurred a few times. The DNA ends 3 residues before the CDR3 does, and the rest of the CDR3 is filled in from the germline J gene. This chain connects TRBV7-3 to TRBJ2-7; 8 nucleotides match TRBD2. Germline V gene lookup returns CDR1 SGHTA and CDR2 FQGTGA. The V segment lost 3 bases and the J segment 2 bases; nucleotides outside the gene matches: 3. This CDR3 is 14 amino acids long. Incomplete CDR3 DNA: TGTGCCAGCAGCTTGGCGGGAGGAGCCTACGAG. Its protein is CASSLAGGAYE. The complete CDR3 reads CASSLAGGAYEQYF.

Note on this clone: The sequence runs out 3 residues before the end of the CDR3; the remainder is reconstructed from the germline J gene. The chain employs TRBV6-2 or TRBV6-3 and TRBJ2-3; D is undetermined. V lost 2 bases and J lost 4, with 4 bases in between. Germline V gives CDR1 MNHEY, CDR2 SVGEGT. The CDR3 loop spans 12 amino acids. The CDR3: CASSYGPDTQYF. The DNA read from the CDR3 is TGTGCCAGCAGTTACGGGCCAGATACG.

A note on this clone: The CDR3 extends 3 residues past the end of the read, so its final part is completed from the germline J gene. The chain has TRBV19 and TRBJ2-7; D perhaps matches TRBD1 (5 bases). The V gene lost 1 base and the J gene lost 3 bases, with 7 bases spanning the gap. The CDR3 spans 13 residues. The germline CDR1 and CDR2 sequences are LNHDA and SQIVND (reference sequence). The CDR3 region is CASSIGDSYEQYF. The CDR3 bases that were read are TGTGCCAGTAGTATAGGAGACAGCTACGAG.

The sample holds a few counts of this clone. With the read ending 3 residues before the CDR3 end, the germline J gene is used to fill in that end. This chain connects TRBV18 to TRBJ2-1; 12 nucleotides match TRBD2. The germline gives CDR1 KGHSH, CDR2 LQKENI. There are 15 residues in the CDR3. Trimming removed 3 bases from V and 8 bases from J; junction bases left unmatched: 5. The CDR3 is CASSPSASGRDEQFF. The part of the CDR3 DNA that was read is TGTGCCAGCTCACCTTCGGCTAGCGGGAGGGATGAG.

At least ten counts were recorded for this clone. The CDR3 is cut off 3 residues early in the read; its end comes from the germline J gene. The chain recombines TRBV30 with TRBJ2-3; D is ambiguous. V shed 2 bases and J shed 1 base, with 7 bases lying between them. Germline V gene sequence: CDR1 GTSNPN, CDR2 SVGIG (reference sequence). The CDR3 loop spans 13 amino acids. The DNA read from the CDR3 is TGTGCCTGGAGTCCCCGCGGCACAGATACG. This encodes CAWSPRGTDT. The full CDR3 protein reads CAWSPRGTDTQYF.

Concerning this clone itself: Read data end 3 residues before the CDR3 end; the end is taken from the germline J gene. The chain employs TRBV10-2 and TRBJ1-4, with 7 bases identical to TRBD1. The trim removed 7 bases at V and 5 bases at J, leaving 4 bases unmatched. Germline V gene sequence: CDR1 WSHSY, CDR2 SAAADI. The CDR3 is 13 amino acids. The part of the CDR3 DNA that was read is TGCGCCAGCACGGGACAGCCGAATGAAAAA. Translated, it gives CASTGQPNEK. The full CDR3 reads CASTGQPNEKLFF.

The table lists this clone with a few counts. Read sequence stops 3 residues before the CDR3 end, and the germline J gene provides the missing end. This rearrangement joins TRBV6-4 to TRBJ2-1, with 11 bases identical to TRBD2. The CDR3 extends over 16 amino acids. The trim removed 5 bases at V and 7 bases at J, leaving 10 bases unmatched. Germline loops: CDR1 MRHNA, CDR2 SNTAGT. This CDR3 reads CASSPAGTSGLNEQFF. The covered CDR3 bases are TGTGCCAGCAGTCCCGCCGGGACTAGCGGTCTAAATGAG.

This clone has only a few counts. The sequence runs out 3 residues before the end of the CDR3; the remainder is reconstructed from the germline J gene. This sequence joins TRBV19 and TRBJ2-1; D is possibly TRBD1 (5 bases). V was clipped by 5 bases and J by 1 base, with 24 bases between them. CDR3 size: 19 residues. Germline loops: CDR1 LNHDA, CDR2 SQIVND (reference sequence). CDR3 DNA, as far as it was read: TGTGCCAGTAGTCGCAGGGCGCTAGTGGTAGTTGAGTCCTACAATGAG. This encodes CASSRRALVVVESYNE. The entire CDR3 sequence reads CASSRRALVVVESYNEQFF. The complete variable domain, with remaining parts taken from reference TRBV19 and TRBJ2-1, reads DGGITQSPKYLFRKEGQNVTLSCEQNLNHDAMYWYRQDPGQGLRLIYYSQIVNDFQKGDIAEGYSVSREKKESFPLTVTSAQKNPTAFYLCASSRRALVVVESYNEQFFGPGTRLTVL.

Notes on this clone: Mismatch with germline at one junction end may stem from a read error. The CDR3 goes on 3 residues after the read ends, and that part is filled in from the germline J gene. The genes are TRBV7-7 and TRBJ2-2; D possibly uses TRBD1 or TRBD2 (6 bases each). The germline V gene encodes CDR1 SSHAT and CDR2 FNYEAQ (reference sequence). The CDR3 consists of 15 residues. CDR3 residues: CASSLADSPGGELFF. The DNA read from the CDR3 is TGTGCTAGCAGCTTAGCGGACAGCCCTGGAGGGGAG.

A note on this clone: The read ends 3 residues shy of where the CDR3 ends; the end is completed using the germline J gene. The rearrangement joins TRBV7-3 to TRBJ2-2, with a possible D match to TRBD1 (5 bases). Germline CDR1 and CDR2: SGHTA and FQGTGA. The V gene lost 5 bases and the J gene lost 9 bases, with 7 bases spanning the gap. This CDR3 spans 11 amino acids. CDR3 sequence: CASSPGRELFF. The sequenced CDR3 bases are TGTGCCAGCAGCCCAGGGCGGGAG. The whole variable domain, remainder taken from reference TRBV7-3 and TRBJ2-2, is GAGVSQTPSNKVTEKGKYVELRCDPISGHTALYWYRQSLGQGPEFLIYFQGTGAADDSGLPNDRFFAVRPEGSVSTLKIQRTERGDSAVYLCASSPGRELFFGEGSRLTVL.

This clone appeared many times. The CDR3 protein is CASSLSTGPESPLHF. The CDR3 DNA, read in part, is TGTGCCAGCAGCCTATCGACAGGGCCTGAGTCACCC. The chain uses TRBV7-2 and TRBJ1-6, with 7 nucleotides matching TRBD1. Sequencing ends 3 residues short of the CDR3 end; the germline J gene provides the rest. Per the germline V gene, CDR1 is SGHTA and CDR2 is FQGNSA. Trimming took 5 bases from V and 10 from J; bases not matched to a gene: 11. CDR3 length equals 15 residues.

This clone turned up a few times. Read data end 3 residues before the CDR3 end; the end is taken from the germline J gene. The chain carries TRBV18 and TRBJ2-7; weak D call: TRBD1 (7 bases). The CDR3 runs to 16 residues. V dropped 3 bases and J dropped 4 bases, with 19 bases sitting between them. Germline V lookup: CDR1 KGHSH, CDR2 LQKENI. The sequenced CDR3 bases are TGTGCCAGCTCACCCGGCTTAGGACAGGCGGGGTACGAG. It specifies CASSPGLGQAGYE. The full CDR3 is CASSPGLGQAGYEQYF.

About this clone itself: The read halts 3 residues ahead of the CDR3 end, with the missing end drawn from the germline J gene. The chain has TRBV18 and TRBJ2-5, with D possibly TRBD1 on 6 matching bases. This CDR3 has 14 residues. The germline V and J ends were trimmed by 5 bases and 1 base, with 11 bases remaining between them. Germline V gives CDR1 KGHSH, CDR2 LQKENI. The CDR3 is CASSKRTVQETQYF. The sequenced CDR3 bases are TGTGCCAGCTCAAAAAGGACAGTCCAAGAGACC.

Turning to this clone: The read comes to an end 3 residues before the CDR3 does, leaving the germline J gene to fill in the end. The chain is built from TRBV30 and TRBJ1-2; D call uncertain. Trimming shortened V by 0 bases and J by 7 bases, and 9 bases separated the two germline ends. This CDR3 has 12 amino acids. Germline V gene lookup returns CDR1 GTSNPN and CDR2 SVGIG (reference sequence). CDR3: CAWSVSLSGYTF. The CDR3 bases that were read are TGTGCCTGGAGTGTTTCGTTGTCTGGC.

This clone was found a few times. The sequence runs out 3 residues before the end of the CDR3; the remainder is reconstructed from the germline J gene. The chain carries TRBV7-2 and TRBJ1-1; a weak D match, TRBD1 (5 bases). Trimming shortened V by 1 base and J by 7 bases, and 13 bases separated the two germline ends. Germline CDR1 is SGHTA and CDR2 is FQGNSA. The CDR3 is 14 residues long. The part of the CDR3 DNA that was read is TGTGCCAGCAGCTTAGGGGGCGGCTACGGTGAA. Translation gives CASSLGGGYGE. The full CDR3 protein is CASSLGGGYGEAFF.

This clone was seen only a few times. The CDR3 goes on 3 residues after the read ends, and that part is filled in from the germline J gene. The chain couples TRBV19 to TRBJ1-1, with 8 bases matching TRBD1. The CDR3 runs 14 residues. Looked up from germline, CDR1 is LNHDA and CDR2 is SQIVND (reference sequence). Germline trimming cut 5 bases from V and 5 bases from J; bases unmatched to any gene: 7. The sequenced CDR3 bases are TGTGCCAGTAGTCGTCGGACAGGGATAACTGAA. Amino acids: CASSRRTGITE. The full CDR3 sequence reads CASSRRTGITEAFF.

Details on this clone: The CDR3 extends 3 residues past the end of the read, so its final part is completed from the germline J gene. The chain combines TRBV6-1 with TRBJ1-2; a possible D gene is TRBD1 (6 bases). Germline values: CDR1 MNHNS, CDR2 SASEGT. V was pared by 0 bases and J by 4 bases, with 12 bases between. CDR3 length: 15 amino acids. CDR3 DNA (partial): TGTGCCAGCAGTGAAGCGCCAGGGGCGGCCTATGGC. The encoded protein is CASSEAPGAAYG. The entire CDR3 protein is CASSEAPGAAYGYTF.

This clone was seen at least ten times. The read finishes 3 residues shy of the CDR3 end, and the germline J gene is used to complete it. This chain connects TRBV19 to TRBJ1-5; TRBD1 matches at 7 bases. The V segment lost 3 bases and the J segment 0 bases; nucleotides outside the gene matches: 8. There are 17 residues in the CDR3. CDR1 is LNHDA and CDR2 is SQIVND in the germline V gene (reference sequence). The CDR3 DNA, read in part, is TGTGCCAGTAGTATTTTGACAGGGACCGATAGCAATCAGCCC. Its protein product is CASSILTGTDSNQP. The whole CDR3 protein reads CASSILTGTDSNQPQHF. The full variable domain, with the rest looked up from reference TRBV19 and TRBJ1-5, is DGGITQSPKYLFRKEGQNVTLSCEQNLNHDAMYWYRQDPGQGLRLIYYSQIVNDFQKGDIAEGYSVSREKKESFPLTVTSAQKNPTAFYLCASSILTGTDSNQPQHFGDGTRLSIL.

CDR3 sequence: CASSLQYTDTQYF. The CDR3 DNA, read in part, is TGTGCCAGCAGTTTACAGTACACAGATACG. The chain couples TRBV6-2 or TRBV6-3 to TRBJ2-3; no reliable D call. The DNA ends 3 residues before the CDR3 does, and the rest of the CDR3 is filled in from the germline J gene. There are 13 residues in the CDR3. V shed 4 bases and J shed 2 bases, with 7 bases lying between them. The germline V gene has CDR1 MNHEY and CDR2 SVGEGT.

This clone came up a few times. The CDR3 protein is CASSDGLAEYNEQFF. Incomplete CDR3 DNA: TGTGCCAGCAGTGATGGACTAGCGGAGTACAATGAG. The chain joins TRBV6-1 to TRBJ2-1; 10 bases match TRBD2. Sequencing ends 3 residues short of the CDR3 end; the germline J gene provides the rest. J lost 4 bases, V lost 3 bases, and 3 bases had no gene match. This CDR3 is built from 15 residues. Germline V gene lookup returns CDR1 MNHNS and CDR2 SASEGT.

CDR3 bases read: TGTGCCAGCAGCCTGGGACATGGGAAAAATGAG. It is translated as CASSLGHGKNE. In full, the CDR3 reads CASSLGHGKNEQFF. The gene calls are TRBV7-2 and TRBJ2-1, with D possibly being TRBD1 (6 bases). The missing CDR3 end, 3 residues past where the read stops, is filled in from the germline J gene. Between the trimmed V and J ends, which lost 5 bases and 7 bases, there was a span of 15 bases. The CDR3 contains 14 residues. Germline CDR1 SGHTA, CDR2 FQGNSA.

This clone was observed a few times. Read data end 3 residues before the CDR3 end; the end is taken from the germline J gene. V usage is TRBV6-2 or TRBV6-3 and J usage is TRBJ2-7; D is perhaps TRBD1 (6 bases). The V end lost 6 bases, the J end lost 0 bases, and 15 bases lay between the germline ends. The CDR3 is made up of 15 amino acids. Germline assignment: CDR1 MNHEY and CDR2 SVGEGT. CDR3 amino acids: CASRSETGISYEQYF. The CDR3 DNA, read in part, is TGTGCCAGCAGGTCCGAGACAGGTATCTCCTACGAG.